This entry describes one TCR beta chain. This sample stems from a study of control samples from healthy donors and cancer patients. In germline, CDR1 is LNHDA, CDR2 SQIVND (reference sequence). There are 14 residues in the CDR3. Between the trimmed V and J ends, which lost 7 bases and 0 bases, there was a span of 10 bases. TCRdb's table, derived via immunoSEQ multiplex PCR, lists solely in-frame clones and lacks some. The sample lists 45,000 to 55,000 clones; 85% to 95% were seen once. This clonotype was obtained from a woman aged 45 to 65 with head and neck cancer. This chain joins TRBV19 and TRBJ1-5; D remains unclear. Material: PBMCs. CDR3: CASKRVYSNQPQHF. CDR3 nucleotide sequence: TGTGCCAGTAAGAGGGTTTATAGCAATCAGCCCCAGCATTTT. The full variable domain, with the rest looked up from reference TRBV19 and TRBJ1-5, is DGGITQSPKYLFRKEGQNVTLSCEQNLNHDAMYWYRQDPGQGLRLIYYSQIVNDFQKGDIAEGYSVSREKKESFPLTVTSAQKNPTAFYLCASKRVYSNQPQHFGDGTRLSIL.